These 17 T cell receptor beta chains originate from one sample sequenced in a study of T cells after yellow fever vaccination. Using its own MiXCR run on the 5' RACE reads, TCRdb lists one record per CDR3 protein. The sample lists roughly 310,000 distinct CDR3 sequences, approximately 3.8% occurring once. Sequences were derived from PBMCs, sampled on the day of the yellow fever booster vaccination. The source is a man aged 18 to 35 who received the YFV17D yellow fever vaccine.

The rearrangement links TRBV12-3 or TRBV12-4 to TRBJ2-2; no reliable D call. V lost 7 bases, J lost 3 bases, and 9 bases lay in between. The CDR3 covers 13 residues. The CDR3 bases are TGTGCCAGCATGGAACAGTACACCGGGGAGCTGTTTTTT. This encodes CASMEQYTGELFF.

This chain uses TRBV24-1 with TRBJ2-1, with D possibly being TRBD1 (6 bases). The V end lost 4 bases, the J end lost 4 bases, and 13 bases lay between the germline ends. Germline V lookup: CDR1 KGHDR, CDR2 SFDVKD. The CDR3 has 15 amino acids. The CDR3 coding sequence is TGTGCCACCAGTGACCAGGGGAAGGGTTACAATGAGCAGTTCTTC. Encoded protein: CATSDQGKGYNEQFF.

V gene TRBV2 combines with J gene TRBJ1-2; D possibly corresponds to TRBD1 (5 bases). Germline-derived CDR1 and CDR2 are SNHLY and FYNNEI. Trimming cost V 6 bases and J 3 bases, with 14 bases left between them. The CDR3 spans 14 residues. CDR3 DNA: TGTGCCAGCAGGGGGTGGGGAGGGGACTATGGCTACACCTTC. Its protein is CASRGWGGDYGYTF.

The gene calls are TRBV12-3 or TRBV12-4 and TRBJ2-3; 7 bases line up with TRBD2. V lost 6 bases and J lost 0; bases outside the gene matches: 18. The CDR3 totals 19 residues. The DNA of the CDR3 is TGTGCCAGCAGAACCTGGGGTGCGGGGGTCCGGCGAAGCACAGATACGCAGTATTTT. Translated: CASRTWGAGVRRSTDTQYF.

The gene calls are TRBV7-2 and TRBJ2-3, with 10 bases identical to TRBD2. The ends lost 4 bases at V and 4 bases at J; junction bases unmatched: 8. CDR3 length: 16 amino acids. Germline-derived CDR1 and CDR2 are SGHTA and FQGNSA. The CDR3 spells CASSSMSGGAADTQYF. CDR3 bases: TGTGCCAGCAGCTCCATGAGCGGGGGGGCCGCAGATACGCAGTATTTT.

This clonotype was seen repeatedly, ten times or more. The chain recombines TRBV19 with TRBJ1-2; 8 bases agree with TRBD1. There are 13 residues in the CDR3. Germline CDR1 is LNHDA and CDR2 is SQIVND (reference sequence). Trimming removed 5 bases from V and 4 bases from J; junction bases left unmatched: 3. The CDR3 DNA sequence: TGTGCCAGTAGTCGACAGGGGAGCTATGGCTACACCTTC. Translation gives CASSRQGSYGYTF. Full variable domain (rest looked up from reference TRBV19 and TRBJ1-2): DGGITQSPKYLFRKEGQNVTLSCEQNLNHDAMYWYRQDPGQGLRLIYYSQIVNDFQKGDIAEGYSVSREKKESFPLTVTSAQKNPTAFYLCASSRQGSYGYTFGSGTRLTVV.

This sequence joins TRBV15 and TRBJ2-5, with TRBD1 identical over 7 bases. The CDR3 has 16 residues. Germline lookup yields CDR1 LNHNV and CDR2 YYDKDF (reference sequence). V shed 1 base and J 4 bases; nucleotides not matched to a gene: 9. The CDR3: CATSRVGGLGLETQYF. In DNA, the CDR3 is TGTGCCACCAGCAGAGTAGGGGGCCTAGGGCTAGAGACCCAGTACTTC.

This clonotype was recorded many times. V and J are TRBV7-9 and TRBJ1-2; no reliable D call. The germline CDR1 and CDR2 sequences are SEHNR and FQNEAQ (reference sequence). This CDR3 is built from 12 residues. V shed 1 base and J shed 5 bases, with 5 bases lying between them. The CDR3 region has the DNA TGTGCCAGCAGCTTAGGATTTTATGGCTACACCTTC. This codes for CASSLGFYGYTF.

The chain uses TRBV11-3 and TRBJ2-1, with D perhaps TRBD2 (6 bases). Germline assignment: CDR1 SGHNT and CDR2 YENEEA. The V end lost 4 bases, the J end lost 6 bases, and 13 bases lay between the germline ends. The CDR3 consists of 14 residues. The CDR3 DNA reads TGTGCCAGCAGCTCGGGACTGCCTCCCAATGAGCAGTTCTTC. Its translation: CASSSGLPPNEQFF.

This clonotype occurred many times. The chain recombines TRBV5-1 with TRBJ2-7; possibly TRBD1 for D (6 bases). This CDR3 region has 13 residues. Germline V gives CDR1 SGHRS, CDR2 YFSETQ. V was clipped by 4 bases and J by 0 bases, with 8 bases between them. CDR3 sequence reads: CASSGDNSYEQYF. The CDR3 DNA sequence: TGCGCCAGCAGCGGGGACAACTCCTACGAGCAGTACTTC.

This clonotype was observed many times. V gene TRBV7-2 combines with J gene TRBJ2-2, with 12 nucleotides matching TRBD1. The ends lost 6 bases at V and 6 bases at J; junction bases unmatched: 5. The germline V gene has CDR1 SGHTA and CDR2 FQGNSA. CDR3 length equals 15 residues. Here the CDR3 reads CASRNRDRGPGELFF. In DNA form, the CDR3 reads TGTGCCAGCAGAAACCGGGACAGGGGGCCCGGGGAGCTGTTTTTT.

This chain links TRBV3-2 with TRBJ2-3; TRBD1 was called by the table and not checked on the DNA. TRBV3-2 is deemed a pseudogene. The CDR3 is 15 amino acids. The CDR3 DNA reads TGTGCCAGCAGCCTCCGGGGCCGTAGAACAGATACGCAGTATTTT. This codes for CASSLRGRRTDTQYF.

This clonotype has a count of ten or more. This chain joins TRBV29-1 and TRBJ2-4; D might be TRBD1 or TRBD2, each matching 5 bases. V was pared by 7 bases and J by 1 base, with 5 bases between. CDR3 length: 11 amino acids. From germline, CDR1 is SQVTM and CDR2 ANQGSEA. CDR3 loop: CSGGAKNIQYF. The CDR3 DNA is TGCAGCGGGGGGGCCAAAAACATTCAGTACTTC.

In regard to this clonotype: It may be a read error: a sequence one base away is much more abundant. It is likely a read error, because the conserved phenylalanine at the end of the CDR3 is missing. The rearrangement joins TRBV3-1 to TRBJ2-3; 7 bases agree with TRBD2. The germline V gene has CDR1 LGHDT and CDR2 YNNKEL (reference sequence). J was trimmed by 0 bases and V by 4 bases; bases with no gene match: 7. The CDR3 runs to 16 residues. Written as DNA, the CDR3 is TGTGCCAGCAGCCGGGTCGGGGGGTCTAGCACAGATACGCAGTATCTT. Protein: CASSRVGGSSTDTQYL.

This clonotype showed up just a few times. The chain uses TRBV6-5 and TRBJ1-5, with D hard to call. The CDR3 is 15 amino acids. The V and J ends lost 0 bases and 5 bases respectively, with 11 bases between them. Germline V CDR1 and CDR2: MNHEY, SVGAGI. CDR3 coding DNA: TGTGCCAGCAGTTACTCTGGCGGAGGAGATCAGCCCCAGCATTTT. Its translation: CASSYSGGGDQPQHF.

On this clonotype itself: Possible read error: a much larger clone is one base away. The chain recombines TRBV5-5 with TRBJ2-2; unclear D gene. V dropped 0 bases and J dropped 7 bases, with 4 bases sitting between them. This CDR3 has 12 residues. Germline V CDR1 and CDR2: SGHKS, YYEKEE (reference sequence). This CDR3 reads CASSLGYGELFF. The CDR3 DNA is TGTGCCAGCAGCTTGGGATACGGGGAGCTGTTTTTT.

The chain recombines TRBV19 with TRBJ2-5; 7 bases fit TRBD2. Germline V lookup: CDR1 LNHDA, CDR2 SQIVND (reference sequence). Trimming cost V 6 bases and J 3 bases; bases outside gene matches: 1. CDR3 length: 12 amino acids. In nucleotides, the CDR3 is TGTGCCAGTAGGGGAGGGAAAGAGACCCAGTACTTC. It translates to CASRGGKETQYF. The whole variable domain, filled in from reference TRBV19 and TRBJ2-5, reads DGGITQSPKYLFRKEGQNVTLSCEQNLNHDAMYWYRQDPGQGLRLIYYSQIVNDFQKGDIAEGYSVSREKKESFPLTVTSAQKNPTAFYLCASRGGKETQYFGPGTRLLVL.